The 25 T cell receptor beta chains below come from one sample, sequenced in a study of regulatory T cells in long-lasting Graves disease. Construction of the TCR beta libraries employed iRepertoire HTBI primers in conjunction with Arm-PCR of CDR3 regions. TCRdb fed the multiplex PCR reads into MiXCR, producing one record per CDR3 protein. The data hold 350,000 to 500,000 distinct CDR3 sequences, with about 15% observed a single time. Time point in this sample: newly diagnosed GD, antithyroid drugs for less than 3 months. PBMC-extracted RNA yielded the TCR library. These same records also appear under a second study, on T cells in Graves' hyperthyroidism and ophthalmopathy.

Specimen: peripheral blood mononuclear cells (PBMCs), collected at new diagnosis, from a patient treated with antithyroid drugs. These receptors were obtained from a woman aged 50 to 60 with Graves disease.

Notes on this clonotype: The CDR3 end shows no conserved phenylalanine or tryptophan, and so a read error is likely. The chain is built from TRBV7-9 and TRBJ2-1; a weak D match, TRBD2 (6 bases). Trimming removed 7 bases from V and 10 bases from J, with 14 bases in between. This CDR3 comprises 12 residues. The germline V gene has CDR1 SEHNR and CDR2 FQNEAQ (reference sequence). In DNA, the CDR3 is TGTGCCAGCACAAACAGGCTAGCGGAGCAGTTCTCC. It specifies CASTNRLAEQFS.

This clonotype has at least ten counts. The chain joins TRBV28 to TRBJ1-5; D not certain. The V gene's germline CDR1 is MDHEN and CDR2 SYDVKM. Trimming removed 1 base at V and 2 bases at J, with 30 bases between. This CDR3 spans 22 amino acids. Written as DNA, the CDR3 is TGTGCCAGCAGTTTATTGTGGCGGGTTATGAGGTCATCAGGTTTTGGCAATCAGCCCCAGCATTTT. Translation: CASSLLWRVMRSSGFGNQPQHF.

This clonotype has a count of ten or more. The genes are TRBV20-1 and TRBJ2-5, with TRBD1 identical over 8 bases. Germline trimming cut 5 bases from V and 3 bases from J; bases unmatched to any gene: 5. Germline V gives CDR1 DFQATT, CDR2 SNEGSKA (reference sequence). This CDR3 is built from 13 residues. The CDR3 region has the DNA TGCAGTGCTCCGGACAGGGTAAAAGAGACCCAGTACTTC. Its protein product is CSAPDRVKETQYF.

This clonotype was seen repeatedly, ten times or more. V gene TRBV7-9 combines with J gene TRBJ1-2, with D perhaps matching TRBD1 (5 bases). The CDR3 is 16 amino acids. The germline V gene has CDR1 SEHNR and CDR2 FQNEAQ (reference sequence). Between the trimmed V and J ends, which lost 3 bases and 4 bases, there was a span of 18 bases. CDR3 DNA: TGTGCCAGCAGCTTCGACAGTTTTCGTATCGTCTATGGCTACACCTTC. Translation gives CASSFDSFRIVYGYTF.

At least ten counts were recorded for this clonotype. The J gene is TRBJ2-7, the V gene TRBV29-1; 10 bases match TRBD1. This CDR3 contains 14 residues. Per germline, CDR1 SQVTM and CDR2 ANQGSEA. V shed 1 base, J shed 5 bases, and the junction held 5 bases outside the gene matches. CDR3 protein: CSVEGGQGFDEQYF. CDR3 sequence (DNA): TGCAGCGTTGAAGGGGGACAGGGGTTTGACGAGCAGTACTTC.

As for this clonotype: At one end the junction does not follow the germline gene, possibly because of a read error. The V call is TRBV7-2, the J call TRBJ2-7; D is possibly TRBD1 or TRBD2 (6 bases each). Per germline, CDR1 SGHTA and CDR2 FQGNSA. This CDR3 is 15 amino acids long. The CDR3 DNA follows: TGTGCCAGCAGCTTACAAGGGGGGTTCAACTACGAGCAGCACTTT. Its translation is CASSLQGGFNYEQHF.

This clonotype was recorded a few times. The rearrangement uses TRBV20-1 and TRBJ2-7; TRBD1 matches at 7 bases. This CDR3 comprises 14 residues. The V and J ends lost 6 bases and 7 bases, in that order; junction bases with no gene match: 15. Germline assignment: CDR1 DFQATT and CDR2 SNEGSKA (reference sequence). The CDR3 DNA reads as TGCAGTGCGCAAAGAGGGGGCCAACAAGGGGAGCAGTACTTC. This translates into CSAQRGGQQGEQYF.

This clonotype was seen only a few times. The chain joins TRBV2 to TRBJ1-1, with D possibly TRBD1 on 5 matching bases. Germline CDR1 and CDR2: SNHLY and FYNNEI. V shed 4 bases and J shed 5 bases, with 14 bases lying between them. The CDR3 has 14 amino acids. Written as DNA, the CDR3 is TGTGCCAGCAGTGCCGGGACCCCCGGAACTGAAGCTTTCTTT. Protein product: CASSAGTPGTEAFF.

This clonotype was observed many times. The chain couples TRBV28 to TRBJ2-7; the match to TRBD1 covers 9 bases. V trimming: 4 bases; J trimming: 1 base; junction bases outside the gene matches: 8. The CDR3 is made up of 16 amino acids. Germline-derived CDR1 and CDR2 are MDHEN and SYDVKM. CDR3 sequence (DNA): TGTGCCAGCAGTTCTCAGGGGACAGGGTTATCCTACGAGCAGTACTTC. It codes for CASSSQGTGLSYEQYF.

This clonotype was recorded a few times. The V call is TRBV24-1, the J call TRBJ2-2; 8 bases line up with TRBD1. The V gene's germline CDR1 is KGHDR and CDR2 SFDVKD. The CDR3 has 18 amino acids. The trim removed 4 bases at V and 3 bases at J, leaving 12 bases unmatched. The DNA for the CDR3 is TGTGCCACCAGTGACCTCTTACGGACAGGGAAGCACACCGGGGAGCTGTTTTTT. It translates to CATSDLLRTGKHTGELFF.

CDR3 amino acids: CASSPPDYGVTDTQYF. The CDR3 coding sequence is TGTGCCAGCTCACCACCGGACTACGGGGTAACAGATACGCAGTATTTT. V gene TRBV18 combines with J gene TRBJ2-3; TRBD2 might be the D (6 bases). The CDR3 consists of 16 residues. V was shortened by 0 bases and J by 3 bases, with 13 bases between the two germline ends. Germline CDR1 KGHSH, CDR2 LQKENI.

At least ten counts were recorded for this clonotype. This rearrangement joins TRBV7-8 to TRBJ2-7, with D maybe TRBD2 (5 bases). The CDR3 covers 16 residues. Germline CDR1 reads SGHVS; CDR2 reads FQNEAQ. V dropped 6 bases and J dropped 0 bases, with 18 bases sitting between them. For the CDR3, the DNA is TGTGCCAGCAGTTATAGCCCTTTAGGAGGCTCCTACGAGCAGTACTTC. Residues: CASSYSPLGGSYEQYF.

This clonotype has only one observation. A much larger clonotype is one base distant, so this may be a read error. This rearrangement joins TRBV6-1 to TRBJ1-2, with 7 bases identical to TRBD1. The germline gives CDR1 MNHNS, CDR2 SASEGT. With V trimmed by 0 bases and J by 0 bases, 4 bases remained unmatched. The CDR3 is made up of 16 amino acids. This CDR3 reads CASSEAGQKANYGYTF. The CDR3 region has the DNA TGTGCCAGCAGTGAAGCGGGACAGAAAGCTAACTATGGCTACACCTTC.

This clonotype was counted many times. This sequence joins TRBV5-1 and TRBJ1-2; the D is unclear. The CDR3 covers 15 residues. Trimming removed 2 bases from V and 3 bases from J, with 14 bases in between. Germline lookup yields CDR1 SGHRS and CDR2 YFSETQ. The CDR3 DNA is TGCGCCAGCAGCTTTTCGTTCCCGGGTGACTATGGCTACACCTTC. Translated, it gives CASSFSFPGDYGYTF.

The chain links TRBV28 to TRBJ2-5; D is possibly TRBD2 (6 bases). V lost 6 bases, J lost 5 bases, and 10 bases lay in between. Germline CDR1 MDHEN, CDR2 SYDVKM. The CDR3 contains 12 residues. The CDR3 nucleotides are TGTGCCAGCAGGGACTATATGGAGACCCAGTACTTC. Its translation is CASRDYMETQYF.

This clonotype came up many times. This rearrangement joins TRBV2 to TRBJ2-2, with D maybe TRBD2 (6 bases). CDR1 is SNHLY, CDR2 FYNNEI, per germline. This CDR3 region has 15 residues. Trimming shortened V by 6 bases and J by 2 bases, and 13 bases separated the two germline ends. In DNA form, the CDR3 reads TGTGCCAGCAGAAATCGGGACTCAAACACCGGGGAGCTGTTTTTT. Protein sequence: CASRNRDSNTGELFF.

This clonotype was observed at least ten times. The rearrangement uses TRBV18 and TRBJ2-4, with D unclear. CDR1 is KGHSH, CDR2 LQKENI, per germline. This CDR3 comprises 13 residues. The V end lost 5 bases, the J end lost 0 bases, and 5 bases lay between the germline ends. The CDR3 region has the DNA TGTGCCAGCTCAAATGTAGCCAAAAACATTCAGTACTTC. The encoded protein is CASSNVAKNIQYF.

The table lists this clonotype with a few counts. This chain uses TRBV25-1 with TRBJ2-2, with 10 bases identical to TRBD1. Germline-derived CDR1 and CDR2 are MGHDK and SYGVNS. The CDR3 is 18 amino acids. With V trimmed by 5 bases and J by 1 base, 10 bases remained unmatched. The CDR3 coding sequence is TGTGCCAGCAGTCCGCTCCGCGGGACAGGGGTGAACACCGGGGAGCTGTTTTTT. Translation gives CASSPLRGTGVNTGELFF.

This clonotype was picked up many times. The chain uses TRBV7-2 and TRBJ2-4; D gene unclear. The V gene lost 3 bases and the J gene lost 0 bases, with 12 bases spanning the gap. Germline V lookup: CDR1 SGHTA, CDR2 FQGNSA. The CDR3 has 16 residues. The chain's CDR3 is CASSFQTAIAKNIQYF. The DNA of the CDR3 is TGTGCCAGCAGCTTTCAAACGGCTATAGCCAAAAACATTCAGTACTTC.

This clonotype was counted a few times. The chain employs TRBV5-1 and TRBJ1-5, with D possibly matching TRBD1 (5 bases). Germline V gene data show CDR1 as SGHRS and CDR2 as YFSETQ. The CDR3 is 15 residues long. The V end lost 1 base, the J end lost 5 bases, and 13 bases lay between the germline ends. CDR3 DNA sequence: TGCGCCAGCAGCTTGCAGGGAGGGGTACATCAGCCCCAGCATTTT. It encodes CASSLQGGVHQPQHF.

The rearrangement links TRBV28 to TRBJ2-7, with D uncertain. Trimming left V 6 bases short and J 7 bases short, with 10 bases between. The germline gives CDR1 MDHEN, CDR2 SYDVKM. The CDR3 has 11 amino acids. The CDR3 DNA is TGTGCCAGCAGAATCCTCGGAGAGCAGTACTTC. It encodes CASRILGEQYF.

The chain has TRBV6-9 and TRBJ1-3; TRBD1 matches at 10 bases. The CDR3 is made up of 18 amino acids. The junction had 12 bases not matched to a gene; V was cut back by 3 bases and J by 4 bases. Germline lookup yields CDR1 MNHGY and CDR2 SVAAGI. CDR3 coding DNA: TGTGCCAGCAGTTACGTTCGCGGGACAGGGGCTGAGGGAAACACCATATATTTT. Its protein is CASSYVRGTGAEGNTIYF.

This clonotype was observed at least ten times. The genes are TRBV20-1 and TRBJ1-5; a weak D match, TRBD1 (6 bases). This CDR3 spans 14 amino acids. From germline, CDR1 is DFQATT and CDR2 SNEGSKA (reference sequence). The V end was cut by 6 bases, the J end by 2 bases, with 14 bases between. The DNA for the CDR3 is TGCAGTGCCCCTACAAGACAGGGCAATCAGCCCCAGCATTTT. Translating gives CSAPTRQGNQPQHF.

This clonotype was found a few times. The gene calls are TRBV2 and TRBJ2-4; 8 positions agree with TRBD1. There are 12 residues in the CDR3. With V trimmed by 3 bases and J by 9 bases, 1 base remained unmatched. CDR1 SNHLY and CDR2 FYNNEI come from the germline V gene. The CDR3 is CASSDGTGIQYF. CDR3 in DNA: TGTGCCAGCAGTGACGGGACAGGCATTCAGTACTTC. Drawing the rest from reference TRBV2 and TRBJ2-4, the complete variable domain is EPEVTQTPSHQVTQMGQEVILRCVPISNHLYFYWYRQILGQKVEFLVSFYNNEISEKSEIFDDQFSVERPDGSNFTLKIRSTKLEDSAMYFCASSDGTGIQYFGAGTRLSVL.

This clonotype was observed at least ten times. The gene calls are TRBV5-1 and TRBJ2-1, with 9 bases matching TRBD1. Trimming removed 4 bases from V and 4 bases from J; junction bases left unmatched: 6. In germline, CDR1 is SGHRS, CDR2 YFSETQ. The CDR3 extends over 15 amino acids. As DNA, the CDR3 is TGCGCCAGCAGCCCCGACGGGACAGGGTACAATGAGCAGTTCTTC. This encodes CASSPDGTGYNEQFF.